A single sample is the source of the 8 T cell receptor beta chains below, sequenced in a study of blood T cell repertoires in COVID-19. Generated by immunoSEQ multiplex PCR, the TCRdb table keeps only in-frame clones and is missing some. This table holds about 62,000 clones, about four fifths found once. The sequenced sample was peripheral blood. The receptors were sampled from a woman aged 45 to 65 with active or convalescent COVID-19.

The V gene is TRBV3-1 (or the pseudogene TRBV3-2), the J gene TRBJ2-7; D is perhaps TRBD1 (5 bases). Per germline, CDR1 LGHDT and CDR2 YNNKEL (reference sequence). The CDR3 is made up of 14 amino acids. The V and J ends lost 5 bases and 3 bases respectively, with 14 bases between them. In nucleotides, the CDR3 is TGTGCCAGCAGCAACACAGGCCTCGGCTACGAGCAGTACTTC. Encoded protein: CASSNTGLGYEQYF.

The chain combines TRBV28 with TRBJ2-7; the match to TRBD2 covers 7 bases. This CDR3 is 13 amino acids long. The ends lost 5 bases at V and 5 bases at J; junction bases unmatched: 6. Looked up from germline, CDR1 is MDHEN and CDR2 is SYDVKM. The CDR3 loop is CASSTTSPHEQYF. Here the CDR3 DNA reads TGTGCCAGCAGTACGACTAGCCCCCACGAGCAGTACTTC.

Turning to this clone: The identical CDR3 is also encoded by other nucleotide sequences in the sample. The chain has TRBV10-3 and TRBJ2-7; 11 bases map to TRBD2. The CDR3 extends over 16 amino acids. The V and J ends lost 6 bases and 4 bases, in that order; junction bases with no gene match: 11. Germline values: CDR1 ENHRY, CDR2 SYGVKD. The CDR3 loop is CAISEGLADLSYEQYF. For the CDR3, the DNA is TGTGCCATCAGCGAGGGACTAGCGGATCTTTCGTACGAGCAGTACTTC.

V usage is TRBV6-6 and J usage is TRBJ1-6; 7 bases line up with TRBD1. The V gene's germline CDR1 is MNHNY and CDR2 SVGAGI (reference sequence). This CDR3 has 15 amino acids. Trimming removed 7 bases from V and 7 bases from J; junction bases left unmatched: 10. As DNA, the CDR3 is TGTGCCAGCATCCAAAGGGGGCAGATAAATTCACCCCTCCACTTT. It is translated as CASIQRGQINSPLHF.

On this clone: A read error may produce the germline difference seen at one junction end. This sequence joins TRBV18 and TRBJ2-1, with 10 positions matching TRBD2. The germline CDR1 and CDR2 sequences are KGHSH and LQKENI. The CDR3 spans 15 residues. CDR3 sequence reads: CASSPLAGTNNEQFF. The CDR3 nucleotides read TGTGCCAGCTCTCCACTAGCGGGGACTAACAATGAGCAGTTCTTC. The whole variable domain, filled in from reference TRBV18 and TRBJ2-1, reads NAGVMQNPRHLVRRRGQEARLRCSPMKGHSHVYWYRQLPEEGLKFMVYLQKENIIDESGMPKERFSAEFPKEGPSILRIQQVVRGDSAAYFCASSPLAGTNNEQFFGPGTRLTVL.

This chain uses TRBV13 with TRBJ2-2; 9 bases map to TRBD2. This CDR3 contains 17 residues. V shed 0 bases and J 4 bases; nucleotides not matched to a gene: 6. The germline V gene has CDR1 PRHDT and CDR2 FYEKMQ (reference sequence). The CDR3 DNA sequence: TGTGCCAGCAGCTTAGGCGGGGGACTAGCTCTCACCGGGGAGCTGTTTTTT. Translation: CASSLGGGLALTGELFF.

The V call is TRBV18, the J call TRBJ1-6, with 7 bases fitting TRBD1. Germline CDR1 and CDR2: KGHSH and LQKENI. The junction had 5 bases not matched to a gene; V was cut back by 6 bases and J by 0 bases. The CDR3 loop spans 16 amino acids. Here the CDR3 reads CASSPGQSSYNSPLHF. The DNA of the CDR3 is TGTGCCAGCTCGCCGGGACAGAGCTCCTATAATTCACCCCTCCACTTT.

This sequence joins TRBV12-3 or TRBV12-4 and TRBJ1-2; 9 bases are a match to TRBD1. This CDR3 has 13 amino acids. With 8 bases clipped from V and 5 bases from J, the junction kept 6 bases outside the gene matches. CDR3 nucleotide sequence: TGTGCCAGCGCTCAACAGGGGGCATATGGCTACACCTTC. Translating it yields CASAQQGAYGYTF.